This TCR beta chain was identified in a study of T cells after yellow fever vaccination. As TCR cDNA was made by 5'RACE template switching, a universal primer site and UMIs were added. TCRdb re-derived calls from the 5' RACE reads in MiXCR, one entry per CDR3 protein. The sample lists 250,000 to 300,000 distinct CDR3 sequences; 10% to 15% were seen once. The study's findings and limits: The booster saw the reappearance of most primary-vaccination clones (approximately 96% CD4, around 90% CD8).

For this clonotype: Its matching antigen is unknown.

The receptor was isolated from a man aged 25-45 years who received the YFV17D yellow fever vaccine. This sample comprised CD4+ T cells sorted from PBMCs, obtained 45 days after the yellow fever booster vaccination.

The CDR3 DNA is TGTGCCACCAGCAGGTCCAGAGGAGCCAAAAACATTCAGTACTTC. This encodes CATSRSRGAKNIQYF. V usage is TRBV15 and J usage is TRBJ2-4; D remains ambiguous. Per the germline V gene, CDR1 is LNHNV and CDR2 is YYDKDF (reference sequence). This CDR3 region has 15 residues. Between the trimmed V and J ends, which lost 3 bases and 0 bases, there was a span of 9 bases.